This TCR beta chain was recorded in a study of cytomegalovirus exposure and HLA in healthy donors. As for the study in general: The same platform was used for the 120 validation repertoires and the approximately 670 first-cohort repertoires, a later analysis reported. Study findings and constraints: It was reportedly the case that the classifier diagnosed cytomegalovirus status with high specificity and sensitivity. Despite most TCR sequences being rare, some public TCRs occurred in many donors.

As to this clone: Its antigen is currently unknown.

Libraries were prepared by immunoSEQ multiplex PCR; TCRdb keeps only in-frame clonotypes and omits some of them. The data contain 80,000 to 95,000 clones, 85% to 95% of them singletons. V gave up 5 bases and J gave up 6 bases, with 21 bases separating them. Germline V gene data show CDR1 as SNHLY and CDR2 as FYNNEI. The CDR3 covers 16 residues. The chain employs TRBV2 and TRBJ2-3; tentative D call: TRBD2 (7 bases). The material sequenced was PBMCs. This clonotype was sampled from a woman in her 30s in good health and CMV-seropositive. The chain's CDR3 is CASSRKTLARGDTQYF. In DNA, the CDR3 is TGTGCCAGCAGTCGAAAGACACTAGCGAGGGGGGATACGCAGTATTTT.